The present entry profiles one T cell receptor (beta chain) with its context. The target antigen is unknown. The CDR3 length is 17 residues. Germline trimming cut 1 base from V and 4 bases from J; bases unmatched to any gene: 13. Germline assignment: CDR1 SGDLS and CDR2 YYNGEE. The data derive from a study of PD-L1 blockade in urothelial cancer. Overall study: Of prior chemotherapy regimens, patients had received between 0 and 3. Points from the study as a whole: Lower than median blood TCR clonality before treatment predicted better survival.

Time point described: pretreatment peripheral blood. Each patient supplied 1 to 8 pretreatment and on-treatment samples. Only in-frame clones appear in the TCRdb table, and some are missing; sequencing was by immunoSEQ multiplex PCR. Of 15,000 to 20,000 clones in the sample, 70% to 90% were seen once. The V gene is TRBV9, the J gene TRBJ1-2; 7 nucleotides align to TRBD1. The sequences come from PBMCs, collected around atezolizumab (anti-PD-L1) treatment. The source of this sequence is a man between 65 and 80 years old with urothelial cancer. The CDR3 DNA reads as TGTGCCAGCAGCGTACAAAACAGATTGACAGGGATCTATGGCTACACCTTC. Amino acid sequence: CASSVQNRLTGIYGYTF.